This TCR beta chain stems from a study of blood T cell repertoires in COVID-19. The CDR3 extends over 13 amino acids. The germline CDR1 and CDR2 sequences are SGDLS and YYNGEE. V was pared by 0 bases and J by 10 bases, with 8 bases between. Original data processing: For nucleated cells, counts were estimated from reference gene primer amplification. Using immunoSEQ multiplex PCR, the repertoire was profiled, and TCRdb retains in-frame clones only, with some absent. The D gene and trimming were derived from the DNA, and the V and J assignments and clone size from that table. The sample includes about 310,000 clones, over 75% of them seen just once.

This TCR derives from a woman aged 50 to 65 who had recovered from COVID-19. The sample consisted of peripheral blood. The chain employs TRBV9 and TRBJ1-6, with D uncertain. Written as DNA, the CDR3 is TGTGCCAGCAGCGTAGGGTTACAATCACCCCTCCACTTT. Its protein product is CASSVGLQSPLHF.